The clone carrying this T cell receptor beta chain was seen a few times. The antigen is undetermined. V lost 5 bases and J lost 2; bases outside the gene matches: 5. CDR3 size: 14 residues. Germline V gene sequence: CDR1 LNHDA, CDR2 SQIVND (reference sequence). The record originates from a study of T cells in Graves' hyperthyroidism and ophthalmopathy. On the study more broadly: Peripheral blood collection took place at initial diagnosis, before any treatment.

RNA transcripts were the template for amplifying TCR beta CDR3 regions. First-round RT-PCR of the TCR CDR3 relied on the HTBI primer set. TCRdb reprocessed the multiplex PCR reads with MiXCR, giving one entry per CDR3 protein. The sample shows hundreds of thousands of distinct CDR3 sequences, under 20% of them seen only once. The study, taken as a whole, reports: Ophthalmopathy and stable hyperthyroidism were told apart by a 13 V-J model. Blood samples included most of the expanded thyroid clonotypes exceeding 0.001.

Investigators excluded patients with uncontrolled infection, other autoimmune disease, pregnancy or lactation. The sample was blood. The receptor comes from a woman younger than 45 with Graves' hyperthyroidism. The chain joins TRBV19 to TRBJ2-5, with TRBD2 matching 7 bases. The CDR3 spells CASSPWEGQETQYF. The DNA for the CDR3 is TGTGCCAGTAGTCCATGGGAGGGGCAAGAGACCCAGTACTTC.